These T cell receptor beta chains were read from a single sample in a study of CD8 T cells in Susac syndrome. TCRdb called the immunoSEQ multiplex PCR reads again in MiXCR, with one record for every CDR3 protein. The data contain 150,000 to 200,000 distinct CDR3 sequences, 95% of them seen just once; the ten biggest clones take up around 0.16%. Sequenced: CD8+ T cells from PBMCs. These TCRs come from a human donor with Susac syndrome. The CDR3 runs from the conserved cysteine through the conserved F or W. The order of the fields is V gene, J gene, D gene, clone size, CDR3 length, CDR3 DNA, CDR3 protein. A D gene is named only where the DNA matches it firmly. Only part of the rows carry a size: once, few, many, or a class if the clone is expanded.

v_gene: TRBV29-1; j_gene: TRBJ2-1; d_gene: .; abundance: .; len: 13; CDR3nt: TGCAGCGTTCATCTTATGGGGTCGAATGAGCAGTTCTTC; CDR3aa: CSVHLMGSNEQFF
v_gene: TRBV12-3/TRBV12-4; j_gene: TRBJ2-1; d_gene: .; abundance: .; len: 14; CDR3nt: TGTGCCAGCAGTTTCAGGGCCCCCTACAATGAGCAGTTCTTC; CDR3aa: CASSFRAPYNEQFF
v_gene: TRBV9; j_gene: TRBJ2-7; d_gene: TRBD2; abundance: once; len: 13; CDR3nt: TGTGCCAGCAGCGCAACCGGGGGGGACGAGCAGTACTTC; CDR3aa: CASSATGGDEQYF
v_gene: TRBV12-3/TRBV12-4; j_gene: TRBJ2-7; d_gene: TRBD2; abundance: .; len: 17; CDR3nt: TGTGCCAGCACCGGCGGGGGTTTGAGGGAGGGCAGATACGAGCAGTACTTC; CDR3aa: CASTGGGLREGRYEQYF
v_gene: TRBV2; j_gene: TRBJ2-1; d_gene: .; abundance: .; len: 13; CDR3nt: TGTGCCAGCAGTGCTAGGGCGTCCTATGAGCAGTTCTTC; CDR3aa: CASSARASYEQFF
v_gene: TRBV5-4; j_gene: TRBJ2-1; d_gene: .; abundance: .; len: 13; CDR3nt: TGTGCCAGCCTCCGGGACCGGACTGGGTCGCAGTTCTTC; CDR3aa: CASLRDRTGSQFF
v_gene: TRBV9; j_gene: TRBJ2-3; d_gene: TRBD1; abundance: once; len: 15; CDR3nt: TGTGCCAGCAGCGTTACGGGACAGGGCACAGATACGCAGTATTTT; CDR3aa: CASSVTGQGTDTQYF
v_gene: TRBV29-1; j_gene: TRBJ2-7; d_gene: TRBD1; abundance: .; len: 15; CDR3nt: TGCAGCGTTGAAGATGGGGACAGGGACTCCTACGAGCAGTACTTC; CDR3aa: CSVEDGDRDSYEQYF
v_gene: TRBV10-3; j_gene: TRBJ2-7; d_gene: .; abundance: .; len: 18; CDR3nt: TGTGCCAACGACCGGGACAGGGAGGAAGTAGCGGGGTTCGTCGAGCAGTACTTC; CDR3aa: CANDRDREEVAGFVEQYF
v_gene: TRBV27; j_gene: TRBJ1-2; d_gene: .; abundance: .; len: 13; CDR3nt: TGTGCCAGCAGTTTAGGAGCTAACTATGGCTACACCTTC; CDR3aa: CASSLGANYGYTF
v_gene: TRBV6-6; j_gene: TRBJ1-5; d_gene: .; abundance: .; len: 13; CDR3nt: TGTGCCAGCACCCCGTTTGGGATCCAGCCCCAGCATTTT; CDR3aa: CASTPFGIQPQHF
v_gene: TRBV4-1; j_gene: TRBJ2-7; d_gene: .; abundance: .; len: 16; CDR3nt: TGCGCCAGCAGCCAAGGGACCCAGGGGCAGTTCTACGAGCAGTACTTC; CDR3aa: CASSQGTQGQFYEQYF
v_gene: TRBV12-3/TRBV12-4; j_gene: TRBJ1-1; d_gene: .; abundance: .; len: 10; CDR3nt: TGTGCCAGCATGGGGAGTGAAGCTTTCTTT; CDR3aa: CASMGSEAFF
v_gene: TRBV29-1; j_gene: TRBJ2-3; d_gene: TRBD1; abundance: .; len: 14; CDR3nt: TGCAGCTCCGGATCCGGGACAGGCACAGATACGCAGTATTTT; CDR3aa: CSSGSGTGTDTQYF
v_gene: TRBV6-5; j_gene: TRBJ1-1; d_gene: .; abundance: .; len: 15; CDR3nt: TGTGCCAGCAGTTACTCTGGGGAGCTGAACACTGAAGCTTTCTTT; CDR3aa: CASSYSGELNTEAFF
v_gene: TRBV6-5; j_gene: TRBJ1-1; d_gene: .; abundance: few; len: 14; CDR3nt: TGTGCCAGCAGCCTCGTTGGAGTGAACACTGAAGCTTTCTTT; CDR3aa: CASSLVGVNTEAFF
v_gene: TRBV27; j_gene: TRBJ2-1; d_gene: TRBD1; abundance: .; len: 13; CDR3nt: TGTGCCAGCATGGGACAGGGGGCTATTGAGCAGTTCTTC; CDR3aa: CASMGQGAIEQFF
v_gene: TRBV24-1; j_gene: TRBJ2-5; d_gene: .; abundance: .; len: 14; CDR3nt: TGTGCCACCAGTGATTTGCGGTCCCAAGAGACCCAGTACTTC; CDR3aa: CATSDLRSQETQYF
v_gene: TRBV3-1; j_gene: TRBJ2-1; d_gene: .; abundance: .; len: 20; CDR3nt: TGTGCCAGCAGCCAAGAACTAGCAACGGGGAACAGCGGAATACGTCGGGTGCAGTTCTTC; CDR3aa: CASSQELATGNSGIRRVQFF
v_gene: TRBV30; j_gene: TRBJ1-1; d_gene: TRBD1; abundance: .; len: 13; CDR3nt: TGTGCCTGGAGTTGGCAGGGGGACACTGAAGCTTTCTTT; CDR3aa: CAWSWQGDTEAFF
v_gene: TRBV18; j_gene: TRBJ1-2; d_gene: .; abundance: .; len: 17; CDR3nt: TGTGCCAGCTCACCAGGGGAAGAGGGGACCGCTAACTATGGCTACACCTTC; CDR3aa: CASSPGEEGTANYGYTF
v_gene: TRBV23-1; j_gene: TRBJ2-5; d_gene: .; abundance: .; len: 12; CDR3nt: TGCGCCAGCAGAGGGTCTCGAGAGACCCAGTACTTC; CDR3aa: CASRGSRETQYF
v_gene: TRBV5-1; j_gene: TRBJ2-3; d_gene: .; abundance: .; len: 15; CDR3nt: TGCGCCAGCAGGAAGGCCTTATTCAGCACAGATACGCAGTATTTT; CDR3aa: CASRKALFSTDTQYF
v_gene: TRBV4-2; j_gene: TRBJ2-1; d_gene: .; abundance: .; len: 13; CDR3nt: TGTGCCAGCAGCCACCTTGAGGGCGGTGAGCAGTTCTTC; CDR3aa: CASSHLEGGEQFF
v_gene: TRBV14; j_gene: TRBJ2-7; d_gene: .; abundance: few; len: 14; CDR3nt: TGTGCCAGCAGCCAAGAAGCGGCCAGCTACGAGCAGTACTTC; CDR3aa: CASSQEAASYEQYF
v_gene: TRBV28; j_gene: TRBJ1-1; d_gene: .; abundance: .; len: 12; CDR3nt: TGTGCCAGCAGGTTATGGGGCACTGAAGCTTTCTTT; CDR3aa: CASRLWGTEAFF
v_gene: TRBV19; j_gene: TRBJ1-2; d_gene: .; abundance: .; len: 12; CDR3nt: TGTGCCAGCGCCCTTCCGGGCAATGGCTACACCTTC; CDR3aa: CASALPGNGYTF
v_gene: TRBV12-3/TRBV12-4; j_gene: TRBJ1-1; d_gene: .; abundance: .; len: 11; CDR3nt: TGTGCCAGCAGTTTAGCCAATGAAGCTTTCTTT; CDR3aa: CASSLANEAFF
v_gene: TRBV4-2; j_gene: TRBJ2-7; d_gene: TRBD2; abundance: .; len: 15; CDR3nt: TGTGCCAGCAGCCAAGATAAGACTAGCGGATACGAGCAGTACTTC; CDR3aa: CASSQDKTSGYEQYF
v_gene: TRBV9; j_gene: TRBJ2-3; d_gene: TRBD2; abundance: once; len: 15; CDR3nt: TGTGCCAGCAGCGTAGATACTAGCGGGAGAGGTACGCAGTATTTT; CDR3aa: CASSVDTSGRGTQYF
v_gene: TRBV4-2; j_gene: TRBJ1-1; d_gene: .; abundance: .; len: 14; CDR3nt: TGTGCCAGCAGCCAAGCCTTCCAGATAGGGGAAGCTTTCTTT; CDR3aa: CASSQAFQIGEAFF
v_gene: TRBV29-1; j_gene: TRBJ2-3; d_gene: .; abundance: .; len: 14; CDR3nt: TGCAGCCCCCTATTGAGCGACTTCACAGATACGCAGTATTTT; CDR3aa: CSPLLSDFTDTQYF
v_gene: TRBV11-2; j_gene: TRBJ2-5; d_gene: .; abundance: .; len: 16; CDR3nt: TGTGCCAGCAGCTTAGGCTTCAGGGGTTCTCCAGAGACCCAGTACTTC; CDR3aa: CASSLGFRGSPETQYF
v_gene: TRBV7-9; j_gene: TRBJ2-1; d_gene: TRBD2; abundance: .; len: 12; CDR3nt: TGTGCCAGCCGGGGGGACTACAATGAGCAGTTCTTC; CDR3aa: CASRGDYNEQFF
v_gene: TRBV12-3/TRBV12-4; j_gene: TRBJ2-7; d_gene: TRBD1; abundance: once; len: 13; CDR3nt: TGTGCCAGCAGTTACCCGGGACAGGGTGAGCAGTACTTC; CDR3aa: CASSYPGQGEQYF
v_gene: TRBV5-1; j_gene: TRBJ2-5; d_gene: TRBD2; abundance: .; len: 16; CDR3nt: TGCGCCAGCAGCTTGACGGGACTAGCGCGACAAGAGACCCAGTACTTC; CDR3aa: CASSLTGLARQETQYF
v_gene: TRBV18; j_gene: TRBJ2-7; d_gene: TRBD1; abundance: .; len: 15; CDR3nt: TGTGCCAGCTCACGGCCGGGACAGGGTTATCACGAGCAGTACTTC; CDR3aa: CASSRPGQGYHEQYF
v_gene: TRBV30; j_gene: TRBJ1-3; d_gene: .; abundance: .; len: 14; CDR3nt: TGTGCCTGGAGTGTAACAGAGTTTGGAAACACCATATATTTT; CDR3aa: CAWSVTEFGNTIYF
v_gene: TRBV9; j_gene: TRBJ1-1; d_gene: .; abundance: .; len: 14; CDR3nt: TGTGCCAGCAGCGCCGGACTTACGACCCCTGAAGCTTTCTTT; CDR3aa: CASSAGLTTPEAFF
v_gene: TRBV9; j_gene: TRBJ2-3; d_gene: TRBD2; abundance: .; len: 16; CDR3nt: TGTGCCAGCAGCGACGTCATAGCGGGGGAAGCAGATACGCAGTATTTT; CDR3aa: CASSDVIAGEADTQYF
v_gene: TRBV18; j_gene: TRBJ2-5; d_gene: TRBD2; abundance: .; len: 15; CDR3nt: TGTGCCAGCTCACCTTACAGCGGGGGCGGAAAGACCCAGTACTTC; CDR3aa: CASSPYSGGGKTQYF
v_gene: TRBV13; j_gene: TRBJ1-3; d_gene: .; abundance: .; len: 13; CDR3nt: TGTGCCAGCAGCTTAGAAAATGGAAACACCATATATTTT; CDR3aa: CASSLENGNTIYF
v_gene: TRBV5-3; j_gene: TRBJ2-5; d_gene: TRBD1; abundance: .; len: 14; CDR3nt: TGTGCCGGAACAAGACAGGGGGTCAGAGGGACCCAGTACTTC; CDR3aa: CAGTRQGVRGTQYF
v_gene: TRBV5-4; j_gene: TRBJ2-1; d_gene: .; abundance: once; len: 15; CDR3nt: TGTGCCAGCAGCTTGGAGGGGGTCGGAAGCAATGAGCAGTTCTTC; CDR3aa: CASSLEGVGSNEQFF
v_gene: TRBV13; j_gene: TRBJ2-1; d_gene: .; abundance: .; len: 15; CDR3nt: TGTGCCAGCAGCTTTCGGGGGAACTACTACAATGAGCAGTTCTTC; CDR3aa: CASSFRGNYYNEQFF
v_gene: TRBV9; j_gene: TRBJ2-1; d_gene: .; abundance: .; len: 16; CDR3nt: TGTGCCAGCAGCGTAGAGTCCGGCATAGCCCCCAATGAGCAGTTCTTC; CDR3aa: CASSVESGIAPNEQFF
v_gene: TRBV12-3/TRBV12-4; j_gene: TRBJ2-1; d_gene: .; abundance: .; len: 14; CDR3nt: TGTGCCAGCAGTTTAGCGTGGGTCCACAATGAGCAGTTCTTC; CDR3aa: CASSLAWVHNEQFF
v_gene: TRBV20-1; j_gene: TRBJ1-5; d_gene: .; abundance: .; len: 12; CDR3nt: TGCAGTGCGGGGTCCCAGGGTCAGCCCCAGCATTTT; CDR3aa: CSAGSQGQPQHF
v_gene: TRBV30; j_gene: TRBJ1-5; d_gene: TRBD1; abundance: .; len: 13; CDR3nt: TGTGCCTGGGGGACAGAGATCGGTCAGCCCCAGCATTTT; CDR3aa: CAWGTEIGQPQHF
v_gene: TRBV12-3/TRBV12-4; j_gene: TRBJ2-1; d_gene: TRBD1; abundance: .; len: 12; CDR3nt: TGTGCCAGCAGTCAACAGGGGGATGAGCAGTTCTTC; CDR3aa: CASSQQGDEQFF
v_gene: TRBV19; j_gene: TRBJ2-1; d_gene: .; abundance: .; len: 14; CDR3nt: TGTGCCAGTAGTATCCGGGACTCCTACAATGAGCAGTTCTTC; CDR3aa: CASSIRDSYNEQFF